Below, one T cell receptor beta chain is given with its context. This sample is drawn from a study of blood T cell repertoires in COVID-19. Looking at the study overall: Sources were T cells, B-cell-depleted T cells, or PBMCs; the material itself was cDNA or gDNA.

Trimming removed 6 bases at V and 4 bases at J, with 10 bases between. In germline, CDR1 is MNHEY, CDR2 SVGAGI. This CDR3 comprises 12 residues. Clones were read by immunoSEQ multiplex PCR, and TCRdb kept only the in-frame ones, dropping some. This sample yields 200,000 to 300,000 clones, of which 70% to 90% are seen a single time; approximately 2% belongs to the top ten. The V and J genes are TRBV6-5 and TRBJ2-7; D gene ambiguous. The origin of this receptor is a man aged 25-45 years with active or convalescent COVID-19. Source material: peripheral blood. Here the CDR3 reads CASSSSVYEQYF. CDR3 coding DNA: TGTGCCAGCAGCTCCTCCGTTTACGAGCAGTACTTC.